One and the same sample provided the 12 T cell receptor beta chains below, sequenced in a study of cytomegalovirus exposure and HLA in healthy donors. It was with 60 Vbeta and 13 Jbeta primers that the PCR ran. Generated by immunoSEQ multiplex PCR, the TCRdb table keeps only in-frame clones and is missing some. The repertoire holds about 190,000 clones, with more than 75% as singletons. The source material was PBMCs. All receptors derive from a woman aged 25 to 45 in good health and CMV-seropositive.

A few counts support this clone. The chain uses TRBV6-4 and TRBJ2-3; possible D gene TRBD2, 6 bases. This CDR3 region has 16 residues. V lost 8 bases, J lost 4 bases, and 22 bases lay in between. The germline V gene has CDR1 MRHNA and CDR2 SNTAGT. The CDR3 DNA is TGTGCCAGCTCTGAACACGGGGGAAACAATGCAGATACGCAGTATTTT. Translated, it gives CASSEHGGNNADTQYF.

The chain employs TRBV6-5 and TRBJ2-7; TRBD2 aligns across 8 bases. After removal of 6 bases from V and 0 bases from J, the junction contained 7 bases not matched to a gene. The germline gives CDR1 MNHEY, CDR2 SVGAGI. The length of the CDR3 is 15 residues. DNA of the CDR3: TGTGCCAGCAGAGCGGGGACTAGAGGCTCCTACGAGCAGTACTTC. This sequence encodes CASRAGTRGSYEQYF.

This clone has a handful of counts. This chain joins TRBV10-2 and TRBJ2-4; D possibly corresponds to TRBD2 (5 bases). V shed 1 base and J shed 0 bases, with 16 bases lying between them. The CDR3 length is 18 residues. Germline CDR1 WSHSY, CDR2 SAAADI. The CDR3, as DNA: TGCGCCAGCAGTGAGTTTCCTGGAGGTTATCGAGCCAAAAACATTCAGTACTTC. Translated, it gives CASSEFPGGYRAKNIQYF.

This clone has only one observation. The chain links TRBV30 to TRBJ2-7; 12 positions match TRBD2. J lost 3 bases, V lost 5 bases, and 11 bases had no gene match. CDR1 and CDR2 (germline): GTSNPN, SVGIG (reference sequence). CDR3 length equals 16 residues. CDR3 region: CAWGTSGLHKGYEQYF. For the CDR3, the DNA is TGTGCCTGGGGGACTAGCGGGCTCCATAAGGGCTACGAGCAGTACTTC.

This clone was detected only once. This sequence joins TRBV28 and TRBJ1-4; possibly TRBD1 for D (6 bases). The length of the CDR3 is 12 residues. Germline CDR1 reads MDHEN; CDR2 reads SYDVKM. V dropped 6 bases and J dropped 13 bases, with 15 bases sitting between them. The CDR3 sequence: CASSEFARGLFF. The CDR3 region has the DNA TGTGCCAGCAGCGAATTCGCCAGGGGACTGTTTTTT.

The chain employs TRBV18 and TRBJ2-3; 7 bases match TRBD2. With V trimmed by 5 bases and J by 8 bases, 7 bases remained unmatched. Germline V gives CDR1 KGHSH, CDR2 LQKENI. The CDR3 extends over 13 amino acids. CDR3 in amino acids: CASSFQGGGTQYF. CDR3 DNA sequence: TGTGCCAGCTCATTCCAAGGCGGGGGTACGCAGTATTTT.

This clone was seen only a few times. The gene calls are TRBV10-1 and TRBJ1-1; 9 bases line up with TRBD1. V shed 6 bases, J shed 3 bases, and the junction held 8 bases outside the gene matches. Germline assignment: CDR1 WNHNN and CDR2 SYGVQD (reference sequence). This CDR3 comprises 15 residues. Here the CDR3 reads CASRRDRGRDTEAFF. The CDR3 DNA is TGCGCCAGCAGACGAGACAGGGGGAGAGACACTGAAGCTTTCTTT.

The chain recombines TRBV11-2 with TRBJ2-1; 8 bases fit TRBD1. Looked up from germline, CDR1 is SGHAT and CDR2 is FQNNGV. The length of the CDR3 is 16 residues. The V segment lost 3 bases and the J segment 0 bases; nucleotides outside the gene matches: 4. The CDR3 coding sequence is TGTGCCAGCAGCTTGACAGGGGTGGTCTCCTACAATGAGCAGTTCTTC. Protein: CASSLTGVVSYNEQFF.

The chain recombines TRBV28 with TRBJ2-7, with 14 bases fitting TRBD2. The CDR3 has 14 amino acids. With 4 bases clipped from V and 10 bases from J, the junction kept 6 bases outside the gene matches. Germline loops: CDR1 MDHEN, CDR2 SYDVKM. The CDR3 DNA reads TGTGCCAGCAGTTCCACCGGGACTAGCGGGAGACAGTACTTC. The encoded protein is CASSSTGTSGRQYF.

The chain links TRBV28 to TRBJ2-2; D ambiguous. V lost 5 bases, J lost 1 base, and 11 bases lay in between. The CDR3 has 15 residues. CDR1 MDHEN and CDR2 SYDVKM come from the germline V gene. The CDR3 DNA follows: TGTGCCAGCAGTCCCTTTCGCAGGAACACCGGGGAGCTGTTTTTT. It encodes CASSPFRRNTGELFF.

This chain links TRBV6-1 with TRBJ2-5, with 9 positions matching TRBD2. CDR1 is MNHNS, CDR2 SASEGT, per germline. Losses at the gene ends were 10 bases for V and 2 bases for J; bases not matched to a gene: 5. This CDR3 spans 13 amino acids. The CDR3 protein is CANSGGHQETQYF. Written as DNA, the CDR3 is TGTGCCAATAGCGGGGGCCATCAAGAGACCCAGTACTTC.

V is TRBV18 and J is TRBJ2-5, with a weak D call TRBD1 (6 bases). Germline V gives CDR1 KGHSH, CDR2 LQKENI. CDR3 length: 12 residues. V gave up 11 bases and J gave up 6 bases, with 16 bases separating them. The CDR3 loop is CAGEGVSKTQYF. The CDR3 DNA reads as TGTGCCGGAGAGGGGGTCTCAAAGACCCAGTACTTC.